The source of this T cell receptor beta chain is a study of OX40 agonist ivuxolimab in advanced cancers. Study background: Two cutaneous melanoma patients and one hepatocellular carcinoma patient, three in all, had partial responses.

Study-wide results and caveats: At doses 0.1 to 3.0 mg/kg, CD4+ and CD8+ clones expanded. Relative to CD4+ cells, CD8+ T cells on average had more expanded clones. Among the nonresponders, some also had low normalized T-cell clonal expansion.

The CDR3 has 14 amino acids. After removal of 5 bases from V and 3 bases from J, the junction contained 0 bases not matched to a gene. The germline V gene has CDR1 LNHNV and CDR2 YYDKDF (reference sequence). Repertoires were generated with immunoSEQ multiplex PCR, while TCRdb's copy carries only in-frame clones and drops some. Seen here are 60,000 to 85,000 clones, roughly 90% observed once, and the top ten hold more than 0.3%. On this clone itself: Its antigen is not known.

The genes are TRBV15 and TRBJ1-5, with TRBD1 matching 11 bases. The receptor comes from an adult with an advanced solid tumor such as melanoma, head and neck, liver or kidney cancer. Here the sequenced sample was CD4+ or CD8+ T cells sorted from blood, taken in a trial of the OX40 agonist ivuxolimab. CDR3 amino acids: CATSGQGANQPQHF. CDR3 in DNA: TGTGCCACCAGCGGACAGGGGGCCAATCAGCCCCAGCATTTT.